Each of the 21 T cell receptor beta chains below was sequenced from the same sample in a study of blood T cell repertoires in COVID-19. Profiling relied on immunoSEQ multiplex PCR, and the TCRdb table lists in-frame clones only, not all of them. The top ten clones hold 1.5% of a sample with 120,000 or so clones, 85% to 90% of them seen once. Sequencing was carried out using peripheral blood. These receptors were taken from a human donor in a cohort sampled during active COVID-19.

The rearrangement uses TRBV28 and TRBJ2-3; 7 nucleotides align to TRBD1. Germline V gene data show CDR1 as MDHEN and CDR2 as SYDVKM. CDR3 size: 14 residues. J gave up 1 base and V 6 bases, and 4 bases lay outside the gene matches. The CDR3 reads CASSDGQGTDTQYF. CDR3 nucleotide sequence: TGTGCCAGCAGCGATGGACAGGGCACAGATACGCAGTATTTT.

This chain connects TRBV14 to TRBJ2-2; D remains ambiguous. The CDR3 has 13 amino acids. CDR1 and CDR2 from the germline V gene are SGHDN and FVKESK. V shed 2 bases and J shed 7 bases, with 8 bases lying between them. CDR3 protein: CASSQRVRGELFF. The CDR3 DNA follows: TGTGCCAGCAGCCAACGGGTTCGCGGGGAGCTGTTTTTT. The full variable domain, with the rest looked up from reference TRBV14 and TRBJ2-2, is EAGVTQFPSHSVIEKGQTVTLRCDPISGHDNLYWYRRVMGKEIKFLLHFVKESKQDESGMPNNRFLAERTGGTYSTLKVQPAELEDSGVYFCASSQRVRGELFFGEGSRLTVL.

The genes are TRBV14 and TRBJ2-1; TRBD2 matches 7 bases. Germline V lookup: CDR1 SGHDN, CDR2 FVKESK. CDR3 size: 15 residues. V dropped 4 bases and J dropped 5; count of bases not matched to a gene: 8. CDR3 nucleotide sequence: TGTGCCAGCAGCCTTCGTGGGACTACTAACAATGAGCAGTTCTTC. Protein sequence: CASSLRGTTNNEQFF.

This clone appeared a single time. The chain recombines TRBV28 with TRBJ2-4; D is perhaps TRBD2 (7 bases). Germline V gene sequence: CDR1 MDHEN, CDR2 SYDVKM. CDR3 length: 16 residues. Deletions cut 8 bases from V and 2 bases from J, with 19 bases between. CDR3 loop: CASRVGGGASKNIQYF. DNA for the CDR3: TGTGCCAGCCGTGTGGGGGGGGGCGCATCCAAAAACATTCAGTACTTC.

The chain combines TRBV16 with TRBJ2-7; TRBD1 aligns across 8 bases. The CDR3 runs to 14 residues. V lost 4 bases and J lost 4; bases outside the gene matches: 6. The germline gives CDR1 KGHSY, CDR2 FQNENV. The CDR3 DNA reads TGTGCCAGCAGCCCGGGACAGGATCTGTACGAGCAGTACTTC. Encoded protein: CASSPGQDLYEQYF. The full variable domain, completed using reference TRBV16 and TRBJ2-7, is GEEVAQTPKHLVRGEGQKAKLYCAPIKGHSYVFWYQQVLKNEFKFLISFQNENVFDETGMPKERFSAKCLPNSPCSLEIQATKLEDSAVYFCASSPGQDLYEQYFGPGTRLTVT.

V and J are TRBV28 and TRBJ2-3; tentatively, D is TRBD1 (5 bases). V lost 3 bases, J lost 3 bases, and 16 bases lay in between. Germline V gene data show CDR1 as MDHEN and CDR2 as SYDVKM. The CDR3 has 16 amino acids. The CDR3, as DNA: TGTGCCAGCAGTTTCCCAGGGTTGGGTGGTACAGATACGCAGTATTTT. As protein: CASSFPGLGGTDTQYF.

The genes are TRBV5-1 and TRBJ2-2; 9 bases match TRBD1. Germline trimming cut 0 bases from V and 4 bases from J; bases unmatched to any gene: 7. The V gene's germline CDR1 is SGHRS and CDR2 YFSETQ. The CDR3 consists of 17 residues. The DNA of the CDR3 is TGCGCCAGCAGCTTGGCTTTGACAGGGGGGATCACCGGGGAGCTGTTTTTT. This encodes CASSLALTGGITGELFF.

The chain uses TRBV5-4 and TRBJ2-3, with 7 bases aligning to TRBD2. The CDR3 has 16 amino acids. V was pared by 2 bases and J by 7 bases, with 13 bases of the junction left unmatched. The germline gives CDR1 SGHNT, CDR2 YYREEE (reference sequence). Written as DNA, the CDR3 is TGTGCCAGCAGCTTCGTCGCTAGCGGTCCGTTGAATACGCAGTATTTT. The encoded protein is CASSFVASGPLNTQYF.

CDR3 sequence reads: CAISGTSGRYEQYF. The CDR3 DNA sequence: TGTGCCATCAGCGGGACTAGCGGGAGGTACGAGCAGTACTTC. This rearrangement joins TRBV10-3 to TRBJ2-7, with 15 bases that match TRBD2. CDR3 length: 14 amino acids. V gave up 6 bases and J gave up 4 bases; unmatched junction bases: 1. Germline CDR1 is ENHRY and CDR2 is SYGVKD.

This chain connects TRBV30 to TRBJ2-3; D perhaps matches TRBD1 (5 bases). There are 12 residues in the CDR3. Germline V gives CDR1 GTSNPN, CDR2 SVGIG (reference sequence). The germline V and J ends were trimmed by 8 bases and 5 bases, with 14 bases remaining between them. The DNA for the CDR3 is TGTGCCGTCTCCGCAGGGCTAGATACGCAGTATTTT. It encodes CAVSAGLDTQYF.

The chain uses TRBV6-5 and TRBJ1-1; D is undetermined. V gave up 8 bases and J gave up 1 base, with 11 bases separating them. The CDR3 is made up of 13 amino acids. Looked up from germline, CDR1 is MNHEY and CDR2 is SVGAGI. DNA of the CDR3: TGTGCCAGCGCAAGAGAGGGGAACACTGAAGCTTTCTTT. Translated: CASAREGNTEAFF.

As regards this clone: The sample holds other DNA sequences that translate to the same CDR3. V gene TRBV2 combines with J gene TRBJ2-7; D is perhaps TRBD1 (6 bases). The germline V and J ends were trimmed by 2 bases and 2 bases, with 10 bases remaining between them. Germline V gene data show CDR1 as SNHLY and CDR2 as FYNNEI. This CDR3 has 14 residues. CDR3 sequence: CASSEPRGTYEQYF. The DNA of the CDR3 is TGTGCCAGCAGTGAACCCAGGGGAACCTACGAGCAGTACTTC.

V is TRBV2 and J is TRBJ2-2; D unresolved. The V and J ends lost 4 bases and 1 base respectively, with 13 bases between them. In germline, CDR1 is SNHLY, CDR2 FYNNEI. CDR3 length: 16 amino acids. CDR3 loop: CASSGSTIRNTGELFF. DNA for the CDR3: TGTGCCAGCAGTGGGAGCACAATCCGGAACACCGGGGAGCTGTTTTTT. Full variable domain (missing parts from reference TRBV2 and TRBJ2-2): EPEVTQTPSHQVTQMGQEVILRCVPISNHLYFYWYRQILGQKVEFLVSFYNNEISEKSEIFDDQFSVERPDGSNFTLKIRSTKLEDSAMYFCASSGSTIRNTGELFFGEGSRLTVL.

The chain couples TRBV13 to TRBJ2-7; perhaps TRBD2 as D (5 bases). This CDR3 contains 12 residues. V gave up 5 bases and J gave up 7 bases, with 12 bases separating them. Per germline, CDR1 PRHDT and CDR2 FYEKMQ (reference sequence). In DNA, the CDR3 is TGTGCCAGCAGCCATCCCCCGGGGGAGCAGTACTTC. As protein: CASSHPPGEQYF.

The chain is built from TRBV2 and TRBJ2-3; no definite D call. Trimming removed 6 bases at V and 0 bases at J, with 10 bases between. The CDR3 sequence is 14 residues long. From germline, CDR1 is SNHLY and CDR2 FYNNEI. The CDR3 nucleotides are TGTGCCAGCAGCCGTTACCTAAGCACAGATACGCAGTATTTT. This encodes CASSRYLSTDTQYF.

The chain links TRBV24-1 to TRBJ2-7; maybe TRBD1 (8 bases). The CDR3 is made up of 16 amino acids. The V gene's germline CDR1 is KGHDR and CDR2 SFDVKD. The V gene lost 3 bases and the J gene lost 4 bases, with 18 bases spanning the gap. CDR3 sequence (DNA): TGTGCCACCAGTGATGGCCCGAACAGGGGGGGTTACGAGCAGTACTTC. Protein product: CATSDGPNRGGYEQYF.

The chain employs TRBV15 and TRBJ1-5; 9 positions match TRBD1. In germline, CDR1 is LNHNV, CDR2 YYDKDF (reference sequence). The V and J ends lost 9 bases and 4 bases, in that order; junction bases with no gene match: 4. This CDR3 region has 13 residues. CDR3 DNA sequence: TGTGCCACTAGGGACAGGGTTAATCAGCCCCAGCATTTT. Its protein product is CATRDRVNQPQHF.

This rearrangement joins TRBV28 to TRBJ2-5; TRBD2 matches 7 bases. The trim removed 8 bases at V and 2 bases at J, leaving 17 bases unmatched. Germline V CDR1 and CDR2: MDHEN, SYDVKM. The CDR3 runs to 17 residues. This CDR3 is CASSGGVWEGLQETQYF. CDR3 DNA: TGTGCCAGCTCCGGAGGGGTGTGGGAGGGGCTACAAGAGACCCAGTACTTC.

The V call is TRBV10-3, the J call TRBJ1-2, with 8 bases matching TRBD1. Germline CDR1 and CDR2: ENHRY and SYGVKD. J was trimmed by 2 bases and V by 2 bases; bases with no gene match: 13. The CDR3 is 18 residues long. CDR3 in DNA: TGTGCCATCAGTGAGGCCGGGACAGGCGGCGGAGAGAACTATGGCTACACCTTC. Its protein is CAISEAGTGGGENYGYTF.

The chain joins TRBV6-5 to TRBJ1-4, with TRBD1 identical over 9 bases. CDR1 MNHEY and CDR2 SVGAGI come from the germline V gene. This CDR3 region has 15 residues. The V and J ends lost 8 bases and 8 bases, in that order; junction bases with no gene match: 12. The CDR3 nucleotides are TGTGCCAGCCGTTTAAACAGGGGGCGCGGAGAAAAACTGTTTTTT. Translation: CASRLNRGRGEKLFF.

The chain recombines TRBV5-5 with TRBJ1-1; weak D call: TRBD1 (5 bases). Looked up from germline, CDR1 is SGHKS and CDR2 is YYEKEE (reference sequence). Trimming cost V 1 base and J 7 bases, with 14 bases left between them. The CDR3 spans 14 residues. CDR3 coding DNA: TGTGCCAGCAGCTTGAACAGCCAGGGTTTTGAAGCTTTCTTT. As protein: CASSLNSQGFEAFF.